Below, 10 T cell receptor beta chains from the same sample are listed, as sequenced in a study of blood T cell repertoires in COVID-19. Using immunoSEQ multiplex PCR, the repertoire was profiled, and TCRdb retains in-frame clones only, with some absent. The repertoire consists of tens of thousands of clones, with around 83% occurring once and the leading ten covering 6% to 7%. Source material: peripheral blood. The receptors originated from a woman aged 55-70 years with acute or convalescent COVID-19.

This chain uses TRBV9 with TRBJ1-3, with D possibly being TRBD1 (5 bases). This CDR3 is built from 15 residues. V was pared by 3 bases and J by 4 bases, with 14 bases between. Germline CDR1 and CDR2: SGDLS and YYNGEE. The DNA of the CDR3 is TGTGCCAGCAGCGCTTCCCCTGGGGCGGGAAACACCATATATTTT. Encoded protein: CASSASPGAGNTIYF.

J is TRBJ2-5 and V is TRBV14, with D possibly matching TRBD2 (5 bases). Between the trimmed V and J ends, which lost 2 bases and 2 bases, there was a span of 12 bases. The germline V gene has CDR1 SGHDN and CDR2 FVKESK. The length of the CDR3 is 15 residues. The CDR3 is CASSQRLRDQETQYF. CDR3 nucleotides: TGTGCCAGCAGCCAAAGACTCCGGGATCAAGAGACCCAGTACTTC.

J is TRBJ1-2 and V is TRBV12-3 or TRBV12-4; D perhaps matches TRBD1 (6 bases). The germline V and J ends were trimmed by 3 bases and 4 bases, with 9 bases remaining between them. The CDR3 totals 13 residues. The CDR3 nucleotides are TGTGCCAGCAGTTTCCCAGGGGTCTATGGCTACACCTTC. It specifies CASSFPGVYGYTF.

The genes are TRBV9 and TRBJ2-7; weak D call: TRBD1 (5 bases). Trimming stripped 0 bases from V and 0 bases from J, with 13 bases between. This CDR3 spans 16 amino acids. Germline CDR1 is SGDLS and CDR2 is YYNGEE. CDR3 residues: CASSVAQGSPSYEQYF. The DNA of the CDR3 is TGTGCCAGCAGCGTAGCTCAGGGATCCCCCTCCTACGAGCAGTACTTC. The full variable domain, in which reference TRBV9 and TRBJ2-7 provide the parts outside the CDR3, is DSGVTQTPKHLITATGQRVTLRCSPRSGDLSVYWYQQSLDQGLQFLIQYYNGEERAKGNILERFSAQQFPDLHSELNLSSLELGDSALYFCASSVAQGSPSYEQYFGPGTRLTVT.

J is TRBJ2-5 and V is TRBV9, with 8 bases that match TRBD1. The CDR3 sequence is 14 residues long. Trimming cost V 4 bases and J 2 bases; bases outside gene matches: 4. From germline, CDR1 is SGDLS and CDR2 YYNGEE. In DNA, the CDR3 is TGTGCCAGCAGCAGCTGGGACAGGCAAGAGACCCAGTACTTC. Translated, it gives CASSSWDRQETQYF.

V and J are TRBV12-3 or TRBV12-4 and TRBJ1-3; TRBD1 matches 7 bases. Trimming removed 5 bases from V and 4 bases from J; junction bases left unmatched: 2. The CDR3 consists of 13 residues. DNA for the CDR3: TGTGCCAGCAGTACAGGGGTCGGAAACACCATATATTTT. As protein: CASSTGVGNTIYF.

This clone came up once. The CDR3, as DNA: TGTGCCTGGAGTGGGGTAGCGGGGGGACGCACAGATACGCAGTATTTT. Protein: CAWSGVAGGRTDTQYF. The J gene is TRBJ2-3, the V gene TRBV30, with TRBD2 matching 10 bases. CDR3 length: 16 amino acids. J gave up 1 base and V 1 base, and 5 bases lay outside the gene matches. Germline V gene sequence: CDR1 GTSNPN, CDR2 SVGIG (reference sequence).

The chain recombines TRBV6-5 with TRBJ1-1; 9 bases fit TRBD1. The germline CDR1 and CDR2 sequences are MNHEY and SVGAGI. V was clipped by 2 bases and J by 3 bases; unmatched bases: 4. CDR3 length: 15 residues. The CDR3 DNA reads TGTGCCAGCAGTTACAGACGGACAGGGGACACTGAAGCTTTCTTT. Amino acids: CASSYRRTGDTEAFF.

This clone turned up a few times. The J gene is TRBJ1-2, the V gene TRBV6-5; 9 bases align to TRBD1. Germline-derived CDR1 and CDR2 are MNHEY and SVGAGI. This CDR3 spans 13 amino acids. Losses at the gene ends were 5 bases for V and 4 bases for J; bases not matched to a gene: 2. The CDR3 loop is CASSRDRVYGYTF. CDR3 nucleotides: TGTGCCAGCAGTAGGGACAGGGTCTATGGCTACACCTTC.

V and J are TRBV10-3 and TRBJ1-2; D unresolved. V lost 0 bases, J lost 1 base, and 12 bases lay in between. The CDR3 contains 16 residues. The germline CDR1 and CDR2 sequences are ENHRY and SYGVKD. This chain's CDR3 is CAISESSGSSNYGYTF. In DNA form, the CDR3 reads TGTGCCATCAGTGAGTCTTCTGGGAGCAGTAACTATGGCTACACCTTC.